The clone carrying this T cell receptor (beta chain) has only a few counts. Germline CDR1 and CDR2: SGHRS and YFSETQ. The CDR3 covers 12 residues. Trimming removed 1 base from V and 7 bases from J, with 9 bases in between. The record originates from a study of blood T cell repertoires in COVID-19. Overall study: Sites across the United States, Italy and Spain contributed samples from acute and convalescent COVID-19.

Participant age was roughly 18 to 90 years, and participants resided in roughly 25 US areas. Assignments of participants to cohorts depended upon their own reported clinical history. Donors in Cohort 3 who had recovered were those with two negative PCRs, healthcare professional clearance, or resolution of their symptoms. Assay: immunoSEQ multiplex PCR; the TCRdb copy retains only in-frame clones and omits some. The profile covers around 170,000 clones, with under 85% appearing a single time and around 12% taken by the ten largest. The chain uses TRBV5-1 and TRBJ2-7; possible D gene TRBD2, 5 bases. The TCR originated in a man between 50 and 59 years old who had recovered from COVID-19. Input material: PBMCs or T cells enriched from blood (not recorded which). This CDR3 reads CASSLSGTEQYF. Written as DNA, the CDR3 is TGCGCCAGCAGCTTGAGCGGAACAGAGCAGTACTTC.